This is a list of T cell receptor beta chains from one sample in a study of blood T cell repertoires in COVID-19. Using immunoSEQ multiplex PCR, the repertoire was profiled, and TCRdb retains in-frame clones only, with some absent. The sample includes 150,000 to 200,000 clones, about 88% of them seen just once. The sequenced sample consisted of peripheral blood. Every receptor here comes from a human donor in a cohort sampled during active COVID-19. CDR3s include the opening cysteine and the closing phenylalanine or tryptophan. D genes are given only for firm matches. Only part of the rows carry a size: once, few, many, or a class if the clone is expanded.

DNA	CDR3	D	J	V	size
TGTGCCAGCAGGCCAAGGGGTCACTATGGCTACACCTTC	CASRPRGHYGYTF	-	TRBJ1-2	TRBV25-1	-
TGTGCCAGCAGTTTGGAGTATAGCAATCAGCCCCAGCATTTT	CASSLEYSNQPQHF	-	TRBJ1-5	TRBV27	-
TGTGCCAGCAGTCCCTCCTGGACAGGGTTATTCTATGGCTACACCTTC	CASSPSWTGLFYGYTF	TRBD1	TRBJ1-2	TRBV27	-
TGTGCCAGCAGCCCCGTTAGCGGGAAGAGCACAGATACGCAGTATTTT	CASSPVSGKSTDTQYF	TRBD2	TRBJ2-3	TRBV4-2	-
TGTGCCAGCAGCCAAGTTCAGGGGAACACTGAAGCTTTCTTT	CASSQVQGNTEAFF	-	TRBJ1-1	TRBV3-1/TRBV3-2	few
TGTGCCAGCAGCTGGGTCCCGGGACAGGGGGCGGAAGGCTACACCTTC	CASSWVPGQGAEGYTF	TRBD1	TRBJ1-2	TRBV5-6	-
TGTGCCAGCAGCTCCCCCAGCCACAGGGGTGGGGATGAGCAGTTCTTC	CASSSPSHRGGDEQFF	TRBD1	TRBJ2-1	TRBV7-9	-
TGTGCCAGCAGCCAAGCGGGGGTGAGCAATCAGCCCCAGCATTTT	CASSQAGVSNQPQHF	-	TRBJ1-5	TRBV3-1/TRBV3-2	few
TGTGCCATCAAGGAGGCTAGCGTGTACGAGCAGTACTTC	CAIKEASVYEQYF	-	TRBJ2-7	TRBV10-3	-
TGTGCCATATCAGGGGGCGGAAACACTGAAGCTTTCTTT	CAISGGGNTEAFF	TRBD1	TRBJ1-1	TRBV2	-
TGTGCCAGCTCACCCTCTGAAATTAGGGGCCCGGAGAGTGGCTACACCTTC	CASSPSEIRGPESGYTF	-	TRBJ1-2	TRBV18	-
TGTGCCTGCGAGACCGGACTAGCGGGCACAGATACGCAGTATTTT	CACETGLAGTDTQYF	TRBD2	TRBJ2-3	TRBV2	-
TGTGCCAGTAGTGTCGGGGACATCTATAGCAATCAGCCCCAGCATTTT	CASSVGDIYSNQPQHF	-	TRBJ1-5	TRBV19	-
TGTGCCAGTAGCCTGGGACAGGGGTTCAGCTACGAGCAGTACTTC	CASSLGQGFSYEQYF	TRBD1	TRBJ2-7	TRBV19	-